This T cell receptor (beta chain) is drawn from a study of T cell changes during pregnancy in multiple sclerosis. The assay was immunoSEQ multiplex PCR, and TCRdb's table has in-frame clones only and misses some. The sample holds about 58,000 clones; less than 95% are singletons and the top ten take nearly 0.5%. Germline values: CDR1 LNHDA, CDR2 SQIVND (reference sequence). The J segment lost 6 bases and the V segment lost 3 bases, leaving 10 bases of the junction unmatched. This CDR3 region has 15 residues. The sample consisted of CD4+ T cells from peripheral blood mononuclear cells, taken after pregnancy. The rearrangement uses TRBV19 and TRBJ1-2, with 7 bases aligning to TRBD1. This receptor was obtained from a female donor in good health, enrolled as a control in a pregnancy study. This chain's CDR3 is CASSITAEGTDGYTF. The DNA of the CDR3 is TGTGCCAGTAGTATTACAGCCGAAGGGACAGATGGCTACACCTTC.